A selection of T cell receptor beta chains follows, all from one sample in a study of T cell repertoires in cytomegalovirus infection. TCRdb reanalysed the reads using MiXCR and keeps one entry per CDR3 protein. The table shows some 100,000 distinct CDR3 sequences, with about 30% occurring only once. Antigens of these TCRs are unknown. Sequenced material: CD8+ T cells from cultured PBMCs, taken from culture after CMV antigen stimulation. All receptors come from a human donor in good health (CMV status not recorded). Some clones in this sample may be carry-over from other donors' samples. Both conserved end residues are part of each CDR3. Only some rows state a clone size, as once, few, many or a class for expanded clones.

TRBJ1-6,few,TRBV5-1,CASSLDRNSPLHF
TRBJ2-1,NA,TRBV15,CATSVRYNEQFF
TRBJ2-2,many,TRBV7-8,CASSLAGGRGRPNTGELFF
TRBJ2-7,NA,TRBV4-2,CASSQGRYEQYF
TRBJ1-2,many,TRBV7-2,CASSLEGPGGIYGYTF
TRBJ1-6,few,TRBV27,CASSLSPAGFYNSPLHF
TRBJ2-7,many,TRBV28,CASRGTGSSYEQYF
TRBJ1-2,few,TRBV20-1,CSASHRRYGYTF
TRBJ1-1,NA,TRBV13,CASSSQDGNTEAFF
TRBJ1-3,many,TRBV12-3/TRBV12-4,CASASPDSRYSGNTIYF
TRBJ2-3,few,TRBV4-1,CASSQVETSGGLTDTQYF
TRBJ1-5,many,TRBV7-8,CASSPRRSHPNQPQHF
TRBJ2-3,NA,TRBV7-6,CASSTNRDRGTDTQYF
TRBJ1-1,NA,TRBV4-1,CASSQESLGKYTANTEAFF
TRBJ2-2,few,TRBV11-2,CASSAPWEGLNTGELFF
TRBJ1-2,NA,TRBV30,CAWSHPPGTGYTF
TRBJ2-2,many,TRBV28,CASSPSGVDSGELFF
TRBJ1-2,few,TRBV25-1,CASSFGQNYGYTF
TRBJ2-7,NA,TRBV11-2,CASSLVYEQYF
TRBJ1-1,few,TRBV12-3/TRBV12-4,CASTLAPLNTEAFF
TRBJ1-2,NA,TRBV12-3/TRBV12-4,CASSLARVNYGYTF
TRBJ2-7,few,TRBV7-8,CASSPLQSDEQYF
TRBJ2-7,many,TRBV27,CASSTTYEQYF
TRBJ2-7,many,TRBV6-1,CASRPHGSYEQYF
TRBJ2-7,once,TRBV5-1,CASSFLTSRDGEQYF
TRBJ2-6,NA,TRBV19,CASSIGTGPSSGANVLTF
TRBJ2-2,NA,TRBV7-6,CASSWSASGENTGELFF
TRBJ1-1,few,TRBV6-5,CASSYSREGPLTRDAFF
TRBJ2-3,NA,TRBV19,CASSIYGDTQYF
TRBJ1-1,NA,TRBV11-2,CASRRTGSTEAFF
TRBJ2-1,NA,TRBV19,CASSIGLYNEQFF
TRBJ2-5,NA,TRBV11-3,CASSQGGQGNRETQYF
TRBJ2-3,few,TRBV6-1,CASSMGLATTDTQYF
TRBJ1-5,NA,TRBV27,CASSFYWTVNSNQPQHF
TRBJ1-2,many,TRBV7-8,CASSLAGKEGVANYGYTF
TRBJ2-7,few,TRBV27,CASSSSPGLAVLKQYF
TRBJ2-2,NA,TRBV14,CASSPRSHNTGELFF
TRBJ1-2,NA,TRBV7-9,CASTLEGKDYGYTF
TRBJ2-3,many,TRBV7-7,CASSLGLAGASSTDTQYF